These 29 T cell receptor beta chains were all obtained from the same sample, sequenced in a study of T-cell reconstitution after alpha-beta-depleted transplantation in children. Unique molecular identifiers featured in how the TCRbeta library was prepared. TCRdb reprocessed the PCR reads via MiXCR and lists one record per CDR3 protein. The data show around 300,000 distinct CDR3 sequences, about 9.9% seen once. The specimen was peripheral blood, collected 180 days after TCRalphabeta/CD19-depleted stem cell transplant. These receptors were collected from a male patient between 2 and 9 years old who had a stem cell transplant for chronic granulomatous disease, so the T cells may come from the graft donor.

The rearrangement joins TRBV19 to TRBJ2-3; 9 bases are a match to TRBD2. Germline lookup yields CDR1 LNHDA and CDR2 SQIVND (reference sequence). The CDR3 is made up of 16 amino acids. With 3 bases clipped from V and 6 bases from J, the junction kept 10 bases outside the gene matches. The CDR3 here is CASSMTSGRFGDTQYF. The CDR3, as DNA: TGTGCCAGTAGTATGACTAGCGGCCGATTTGGGGATACGCAGTATTTT.

The rearrangement joins TRBV5-1 to TRBJ2-3, with D unclear. CDR3 size: 15 residues. CDR1 SGHRS and CDR2 YFSETQ come from the germline V gene. Between the trimmed V and J ends, which lost 2 bases and 2 bases, there was a span of 12 bases. CDR3 nucleotides: TGCGCCAGCAGCTTAAGGTCAACGCCCACAGATACGCAGTATTTT. Protein product: CASSLRSTPTDTQYF.

This clonotype was detected ten times or more. The rearrangement uses TRBV7-2 and TRBJ1-1; 9 bases match TRBD1. The trim removed 1 base at V and 4 bases at J, leaving 7 bases unmatched. This CDR3 region has 16 residues. Per the germline V gene, CDR1 is SGHTA and CDR2 is FQGNSA. The CDR3 sequence: CASSLVGQGLGTEAFF. Written as DNA, the CDR3 is TGTGCCAGCAGCTTAGTGGGACAGGGTTTAGGCACTGAAGCTTTCTTT. Full variable domain (missing parts from reference TRBV7-2 and TRBJ1-1): GAGVSQSPSNKVTEKGKDVELRCDPISGHTALYWYRQSLGQGLEFLIYFQGNSAPDKSGLPSDRFSAERTGGSVSTLTIQRTQQEDSAVYLCASSLVGQGLGTEAFFGQGTRLTVV.

V gene TRBV29-1 combines with J gene TRBJ1-3, with D perhaps TRBD1 (6 bases). The CDR3 has 14 residues. Deletions cut 4 bases from V and 2 bases from J, with 12 bases between. Germline V gives CDR1 SQVTM, CDR2 ANQGSEA. CDR3 amino acids: CSVGTGQPGNTIYF. In DNA, the CDR3 is TGCAGCGTTGGCACCGGACAGCCTGGAAACACCATATATTTT.

This clonotype was seen repeatedly, ten times or more. The V call is TRBV7-3, the J call TRBJ2-1; TRBD1 might be the D (6 bases). The CDR3 is made up of 16 amino acids. The V gene lost 1 base and the J gene lost 0 bases, with 10 bases spanning the gap. Germline V gives CDR1 SGHTA, CDR2 FQGTGA. The CDR3 is CASSLITGSSYNEQFF. CDR3 coding DNA: TGTGCCAGCAGCTTAATTACAGGGAGCTCCTACAATGAGCAGTTCTTC.

This clonotype has only a few counts. This rearrangement joins TRBV5-8 to TRBJ2-2, with 7 bases matching TRBD2. The CDR3 length is 14 residues. The V gene's germline CDR1 is SGHTS and CDR2 YDEGEE. The ends lost 3 bases at V and 6 bases at J; junction bases unmatched: 5. The CDR3 bases are TGTGCCAGCAGCTCGGGACTAATCTCCGGGGAGCTGTTTTTT. Translation gives CASSSGLISGELFF.

There are many counts of this clonotype. The V gene is TRBV24-1, the J gene TRBJ2-1, with TRBD1 matching over 8 bases. The CDR3 loop spans 18 amino acids. CDR1 KGHDR and CDR2 SFDVKD come from the germline V gene. The junction had 19 bases not matched to a gene; V was cut back by 3 bases and J by 10 bases. CDR3 sequence: CATSDPGQGSGLNGEQFF. CDR3 DNA: TGTGCCACCAGTGATCCCGGACAGGGTTCGGGCCTAAACGGGGAGCAGTTCTTC.

Ten or more counts support this clonotype. The rearrangement uses TRBV20-1 and TRBJ2-1; the D is unclear. This CDR3 has 15 amino acids. Trimming left V 0 bases short and J 4 bases short, with 13 bases between. Germline assignment: CDR1 DFQATT and CDR2 SNEGSKA (reference sequence). This CDR3 reads CSARDPESLYNEQFF. The CDR3 DNA follows: TGCAGTGCTAGAGATCCAGAAAGCCTTTACAATGAGCAGTTCTTC.

This clonotype has a count of ten or more. The V call is TRBV11-2, the J call TRBJ2-1; D possibly corresponds to TRBD1 (6 bases). Germline CDR1 SGHAT, CDR2 FQNNGV. V was trimmed by 1 base and J by 5 bases, leaving 15 bases between them. The CDR3 sequence is 16 residues long. CDR3 in amino acids: CASSLGLLYRDNEQFF. Written as DNA, the CDR3 is TGTGCCAGCAGCTTAGGCCTCTTATACAGGGACAATGAGCAGTTCTTC.

This clonotype is classed as medium-sized (0.01 to 0.1%). The V gene is TRBV12-3 or TRBV12-4, the J gene TRBJ2-1, with 14 bases identical to TRBD2. The CDR3 is 15 amino acids. The J segment lost 10 bases and the V segment lost 5 bases, leaving 7 bases of the junction unmatched. The CDR3 loop reads CASSRGTSGRGEQFF. CDR3 coding DNA: TGTGCCAGCAGTAGAGGGACTAGCGGGAGAGGGGAGCAGTTCTTC.

This clonotype was observed at least ten times. CDR3: CSVESLNTEAFF. In DNA, the CDR3 is TGCAGCGTTGAAAGCTTGAACACTGAAGCTTTCTTT. J is TRBJ1-1 and V is TRBV29-1; D is unclear. V lost 2 bases to trimming and J lost 0 bases, with 4 bases between them. In germline, CDR1 is SQVTM, CDR2 ANQGSEA. The CDR3 covers 12 residues.

In its sample, this clonotype was seen once. Since a much larger clone is just one base distant, this may be a read error. In nucleotides, the CDR3 is TGTGCCAGCAGCCTGGGGACAGGGGCCTACAAGCAGTACTTC. It specifies CASSLGTGAYKQYF. The rearrangement links TRBV7-2 to TRBJ2-7; 10 nucleotides agree with TRBD1. This CDR3 spans 14 amino acids. The V gene's germline CDR1 is SGHTA and CDR2 FQGNSA.

This clonotype appeared many times. The chain has TRBV7-7 and TRBJ2-1, with 9 bases identical to TRBD2. The V and J ends lost 3 bases and 0 bases, in that order; junction bases with no gene match: 3. The germline CDR1 and CDR2 sequences are SSHAT and FNYEAQ (reference sequence). This CDR3 has 16 residues. The CDR3 region is CASSFRLADSYNEQFF. CDR3 coding DNA: TGTGCCAGCAGCTTTAGACTAGCGGACTCCTACAATGAGCAGTTCTTC.

This clonotype turned up a few times. The chain carries TRBV19 and TRBJ2-1; tentatively, D is TRBD2 (6 bases). V lost 6 bases to trimming and J lost 0 bases, with 12 bases between them. There are 15 residues in the CDR3. Germline V lookup: CDR1 LNHDA, CDR2 SQIVND (reference sequence). DNA for the CDR3: TGTGCCAGTAGGGACTACAGAAGCTCCTACAATGAGCAGTTCTTC. Amino acids: CASRDYRSSYNEQFF.

This clonotype was detected many times. The genes are TRBV7-8 and TRBJ2-3; no firm D call. This CDR3 is built from 14 residues. Germline-derived CDR1 and CDR2 are SGHVS and FQNEAQ. Trimming took 3 bases from V and 1 from J, leaving 8 bases between them. CDR3 DNA: TGTGCCAGCAGCTTCAGCGCAGGCACAGATACGCAGTATTTT. This encodes CASSFSAGTDTQYF.

To note about this clonotype: This sequence may be a read error, since a much larger clone differs from it by one base. The chain joins TRBV29-1 to TRBJ1-2, with D unresolved. The CDR3 is made up of 12 amino acids. Germline loops: CDR1 SQVTM, CDR2 ANQGSEA. V was pared by 5 bases and J by 1 base, with 8 bases between. Here the CDR3 DNA reads TGCAGCGTTATCCGGGTTAACTATGGCTACACCTTC. This sequence encodes CSVIRVNYGYTF.

Regarding this clonotype: A much more abundant neighbour one base away suggests this may be a read error. The CDR3 sequence: CASSPIDMTNQPQHF. In nucleotides, the CDR3 is TGTGCCAGCAGCCCGATTGACATGACCAATCAGCCCCAGCATTTT. The V and J genes are TRBV6-2 or TRBV6-3 and TRBJ1-5; no clear D. Germline CDR1 and CDR2: MNHEY and SVGEGT. The CDR3 loop spans 15 amino acids. V lost 6 bases to trimming and J lost 3 bases, with 15 bases between them.

This clonotype was counted only a few times. In nucleotides, the CDR3 is TGCGCCAGCAGCCTATTATGGAGGGGACAGAACACTGAAGCTTTCTTT. Amino acids: CASSLLWRGQNTEAFF. The chain links TRBV4-3 to TRBJ1-1; D is perhaps TRBD1 (6 bases). CDR3 length: 16 residues. Germline loops: CDR1 LGHNA, CDR2 YSLEER. Trimming stripped 4 bases from V and 1 base from J, with 16 bases between.

This clonotype occurred many times. The V call is TRBV5-1, the J call TRBJ1-2; 7 bases agree with TRBD1. The germline CDR1 and CDR2 sequences are SGHRS and YFSETQ. The CDR3 has 14 residues. Trimming cost V 0 bases and J 7 bases; bases outside gene matches: 6. The DNA of the CDR3 is TGCGCCAGCAGCTTGGCCGACAGGGTTCTTGGCTACACCTTC. Translation gives CASSLADRVLGYTF.

The rearrangement joins TRBV2 to TRBJ2-3; D is perhaps TRBD1 (6 bases). The CDR3 runs 17 residues. Trimming took 6 bases from V and 0 from J, leaving 19 bases between them. CDR1 and CDR2 from the germline V gene are SNHLY and FYNNEI. The CDR3 bases are TGTGCCAGCAGCCGGGACACGGGGCCCTTAAGCACAGATACGCAGTATTTT. Translation: CASSRDTGPLSTDTQYF.

Concerning this clonotype itself: This may stem from a read error, because a much larger clone lies one nucleotide away. V gene TRBV7-2 combines with J gene TRBJ2-4; D call uncertain. The CDR3 totals 15 residues. CDR1 is SGHTA, CDR2 FQGNSA, per germline. CDR3: CASSLVPIAKNILYF. The CDR3 nucleotides are TGTGCCAGCAGCTTAGTCCCAATAGCCAAAAACATTCTGTACTTC.

At least ten counts were recorded for this clonotype. The chain is built from TRBV20-1 and TRBJ2-1, with TRBD2 matching 10 bases. Germline V gene lookup returns CDR1 DFQATT and CDR2 SNEGSKA (reference sequence). This CDR3 contains 14 residues. Trimming at V came to 7 bases and at J to 8 bases, leaving 11 bases not matched to a gene. This chain's CDR3 is CSVRVAGGGDEQFF. The CDR3 DNA follows: TGCAGTGTAAGGGTAGCGGGAGGTGGCGATGAGCAGTTCTTC.

This clonotype was seen ten or more times. The chain has TRBV19 and TRBJ1-3, with D hard to call. V dropped 6 bases and J dropped 4 bases, with 13 bases sitting between them. The CDR3 has 14 residues. The germline gives CDR1 LNHDA, CDR2 SQIVND (reference sequence). The CDR3 DNA reads TGTGCCAGTAGAAGGAGTGGCGGCGGAAACACCATATATTTT. Translating it yields CASRRSGGGNTIYF.

Regarding this clonotype: One base away lies a much larger clone, so this may be a sequencing read error. V gene TRBV28 combines with J gene TRBJ1-6; TRBD1 might be the D (5 bases). The CDR3 length is 15 residues. V lost 7 bases and J 10 bases, leaving 20 bases between the germline ends. The germline gives CDR1 MDHEN, CDR2 SYDVKM. The DNA of the CDR3 is TGTGCCAGCAACCTACAGGCCCCTGGGGGATCACCCCTCCACTTT. Residues: CASNLQAPGGSPLHF.

The table lists this clonotype with many counts. V usage is TRBV20-1 and J usage is TRBJ2-2; TRBD2 aligns across 10 bases. The germline V gene has CDR1 DFQATT and CDR2 SNEGSKA (reference sequence). CDR3 length equals 15 residues. J was trimmed by 6 bases and V by 3 bases; bases with no gene match: 7. Written as DNA, the CDR3 is TGCAGTGCTAGCCCTAGCGGGAGATGGGCCGGGGAGCTGTTTTTT. It translates to CSASPSGRWAGELFF.

This clonotype has a count of ten or more. This sequence joins TRBV11-2 and TRBJ2-5; D remains unclear. Germline CDR1 reads SGHAT; CDR2 reads FQNNGV. V gave up 1 base and J gave up 7 bases, with 10 bases separating them. The CDR3 loop spans 13 amino acids. The DNA for the CDR3 is TGTGCCAGCAGCTTAGCTCCACCAGGGACCCAGTACTTC. Protein product: CASSLAPPGTQYF.

This clonotype was seen many times. V usage is TRBV12-3 or TRBV12-4 and J usage is TRBJ2-4; D might be TRBD1 (6 bases). V dropped 4 bases and J dropped 8 bases, with 21 bases sitting between them. This CDR3 contains 16 residues. The CDR3: CASSSPWGRQGDIQYF. CDR3 in DNA: TGTGCCAGCAGTTCCCCTTGGGGGCGGCAAGGGGACATTCAGTACTTC.

This clonotype was observed many times. The CDR3 loop reads CASRPAGGQGAFEQYF. The CDR3 DNA is TGTGCCAGCAGACCTGCAGGGGGACAGGGGGCGTTCGAGCAGTACTTC. The V gene is TRBV27, the J gene TRBJ2-7; 12 bases match TRBD1. The junction had 12 bases not matched to a gene; V was cut back by 6 bases and J by 6 bases. CDR1 MNHEY and CDR2 SMNVEV come from the germline V gene (reference sequence). The CDR3 is made up of 16 amino acids.

This clonotype has at least ten counts. The chain has TRBV5-1 and TRBJ2-1, with TRBD2 matching 8 bases. The J segment lost 7 bases and the V segment lost 0 bases, leaving 9 bases of the junction unmatched. From germline, CDR1 is SGHRS and CDR2 YFSETQ. This CDR3 is 16 amino acids long. This CDR3 reads CASSLAVAGGSNEQFF. CDR3 bases: TGCGCCAGCAGCTTGGCCGTGGCGGGGGGTTCAAATGAGCAGTTCTTC.